This T cell receptor beta chain stems from a study of blood T cell repertoires in COVID-19 (TCRdb year 2020). Some background on the complete study: The collaborator samples originated in the United States, Italy and Spain and spanned the acute and convalescent phases of COVID-19. Subjects who had been exposed to COVID-19, were actively infected with it, or had recovered from it provided the deeply sampled blood TCRbeta repertoires that made up the dataset. Sample metadata almost always included a de-identified subject ID, COVID-19 status, age in years and sex. A freely available public database, intended as a resource for researchers studying the immune response to SARS-CoV-2, is where the repertoires were released. Where HLA class I and class II types were available, the types were taken from metadata supplied by the sample provider, not from assay-based typing. The material from the prospective study consisted of cDNA or gDNA derived from T cells, B-cell-depleted T cells, or PBMCs. The samples were drawn from two sources: the first 160 participants of the ongoing ImmuneRACE study, and 1,000 to 1,500 subjects contributed by 6 global collaborators. Overall results and qualifications from the work: How much clinical and demographic metadata was included differed by source and by participant, and the metadata was provided uncurated.

At one collaborating source in Seattle, patients were enrolled during active infection and were followed longitudinally through the course of disease. Whole blood was collected in K2EDTA tubes by collaborating institutions according to the institutions' own protocols. For TCRbeta analysis, collaborators shipped samples in one of three forms: frozen whole blood, isolated PBMCs, or DNA extracted from either of those sample types. In regard to this clone: It lacks a known antigen. No per-base quality is available; no much larger clone lies one base away.

TCRbeta CDR3 regions were amplified from genomic DNA using the immunoSEQ Assay, a bias-controlled multiplex PCR. Under the source paper's analysis protocol: Nucleated cell counts per sample were estimated from amplification of reference gene primers within the assay. To quantify the absolute abundance of each unique TCRbeta CDR3 rearrangement, sequence reads were collapsed and filtered. Productive Simpson clonality was computed per sample as the square root of Simpson's diversity index over productive rearrangements. What TCRdb holds here is the immuneACCESS table cut down to in-frame rearrangements. Part of the clones is not present; checked against another copy, under half of the missing clones reflect an unresolved V gene, and the others are unexplained. Clone size and V and J calls were adopted from that table, with D and trimming inferred from the DNA. The sample table contains some 180,000 clones; only one count was recorded for 65% to 85% of them. Around 7% of the sample is in the top ten clones.

V is clipped by 0 bases and J by 2 bases, and the sequence between their germline boundaries is 10 bases long. Spanning cysteine to phenylalanine, the CDR3 consists of 15 amino acids. Here the CDR3 DNA is all that survives: 45 bases in frame from base 1. CDR1 and CDR2, per the germline V gene, are SGHRS and YFSETQ. The sequence was collected from a woman between 40 and 50 years old with COVID-19, enrolled during active disease. Recombination joined TRBV5-1 with TRBJ2-3; the D gene is perhaps TRBD2, on 5 matching bases. The specimen was peripheral blood. The DNA sequence is given as TGCGCCAGCAGCTTGGGGAGCGGTCACACAGATACGCAGTATTTT. This sequence encodes CASSLGSGHTDTQYF.